This entry lists 20 T cell receptor beta chains sequenced from one sample in a study of cytomegalovirus exposure and HLA in healthy donors. PCR employed 60 Vbeta and 13 Jbeta primers. Assay: immunoSEQ multiplex PCR; the TCRdb copy retains only in-frame clones and omits some. The profile shows some 190,000 clones, roughly 82% of them singletons. Source material: PBMCs. All receptors come from a middle-aged man in good health and CMV-seronegative.

The chain links TRBV18 to TRBJ2-1, with D perhaps TRBD2 (6 bases). CDR1 is KGHSH and CDR2 is LQKENI in the germline V gene. Trimming took 1 base from V and 5 from J, leaving 9 bases between them. This CDR3 has 14 amino acids. The CDR3 is CASSPLGTHNEQFF. The CDR3 region has the DNA TGTGCCAGCTCACCACTCGGGACTCACAATGAGCAGTTCTTC. The full variable domain, its missing parts supplied by reference TRBV18 and TRBJ2-1, is NAGVMQNPRHLVRRRGQEARLRCSPMKGHSHVYWYRQLPEEGLKFMVYLQKENIIDESGMPKERFSAEFPKEGPSILRIQQVVRGDSAAYFCASSPLGTHNEQFFGPGTRLTVL.

The chain recombines TRBV5-1 with TRBJ2-5; 11 bases line up with TRBD2. V shed 0 bases, J shed 4 bases, and the junction held 8 bases outside the gene matches. The CDR3 is 17 amino acids. The V gene's germline CDR1 is SGHRS and CDR2 YFSETQ. CDR3 sequence (DNA): TGCGCCAGCAGCTTGGGAGGCACTAGCGGGGGTAGAGAGACCCAGTACTTC. This gives the protein CASSLGGTSGGRETQYF.

This clone was seen a few times. The V gene is TRBV7-8, the J gene TRBJ2-7; 9 bases align to TRBD2. CDR3 length equals 16 residues. Losses at the gene ends were 5 bases for V and 2 bases for J; bases not matched to a gene: 10. Germline loops: CDR1 SGHVS, CDR2 FQNEAQ. The CDR3 protein is CASSARLGTSTYEQYF. CDR3 in DNA: TGTGCCAGCAGCGCGAGGCTTGGGACTAGCACCTACGAGCAGTACTTC.

This clone has just one count. This chain links TRBV4-2 with TRBJ2-5; D is perhaps TRBD2 (6 bases). The CDR3 loop spans 15 amino acids. The germline gives CDR1 LGHNA, CDR2 YNFKEQ. The V end was cut by 4 bases, the J end by 1 base, with 13 bases between. The CDR3 loop is CASSRRLGGQETQYF. The CDR3 DNA sequence: TGTGCCAGCAGCCGCCGGCTGGGGGGCCAAGAGACCCAGTACTTC.

This clone was seen a few times. The V and J genes are TRBV6-5 and TRBJ1-1; TRBD1 aligns across 8 bases. The junction had 7 bases not matched to a gene; V was cut back by 5 bases and J by 5 bases. Germline assignment: CDR1 MNHEY and CDR2 SVGAGI. This CDR3 region has 14 residues. The CDR3 sequence: CASSPDRGGTEAFF. The CDR3 DNA is TGTGCCAGCAGTCCCGACAGGGGCGGGACTGAAGCTTTCTTT.

This chain uses TRBV9 with TRBJ2-1, with a tentative D call TRBD1 (6 bases). V dropped 0 bases and J dropped 11 bases, with 18 bases sitting between them. The CDR3 runs 15 residues. Germline V CDR1 and CDR2: SGDLS, YYNGEE. As DNA, the CDR3 is TGTGCCAGCAGCGTAGAGGGGTCTACCAGGGGTCAGCAGTTCTTC. As protein: CASSVEGSTRGQQFF.

This clone was counted a few times. The identical CDR3 is also encoded by other nucleotide sequences in the sample. The rearrangement uses TRBV4-1 and TRBJ1-1, with 9 bases matching TRBD1. Looked up from germline, CDR1 is MGHRA and CDR2 is YSYEKL. CDR3 length: 14 residues. J lost 1 base, V lost 4 bases, and 1 base had no gene match. CDR3 nucleotides: TGCGCCAGCAGCCTGACAGGGGGGAACACTGAAGCTTTCTTT. This codes for CASSLTGGNTEAFF.

This clone was seen a single time. The rearrangement uses TRBV10-3 and TRBJ2-2; 7 nucleotides align to TRBD1. The CDR3 is 16 residues long. CDR1 ENHRY and CDR2 SYGVKD come from the germline V gene. J lost 0 bases, V lost 6 bases, and 7 bases had no gene match. The CDR3 DNA reads as TGTGCCATCAGGGACGACAGGGCGGCGAACACCGGGGAGCTGTTTTTT. It is translated as CAIRDDRAANTGELFF.

The rearrangement links TRBV7-9 to TRBJ2-1; D is unresolved. The germline V gene encodes CDR1 SEHNR and CDR2 FQNEAQ (reference sequence). The V end was cut by 1 base, the J end by 5 bases, with 9 bases between. This CDR3 region has 14 residues. The CDR3 sequence is CASSLGAVHNEQFF. As DNA, the CDR3 is TGTGCCAGCAGCTTAGGGGCAGTCCACAATGAGCAGTTCTTC.

The gene calls are TRBV19 and TRBJ2-7; D is possibly TRBD1 (6 bases). The CDR3 spans 13 residues. CDR1 and CDR2 from the germline V gene are LNHDA and SQIVND (reference sequence). V shed 7 bases and J shed 5 bases, with 15 bases lying between them. CDR3 amino acids: CASNAQGQHEQYF. Written as DNA, the CDR3 is TGTGCCAGTAACGCTCAGGGGCAACACGAGCAGTACTTC.

The chain employs TRBV7-2 and TRBJ2-3; 14 bases map to TRBD2. The CDR3 is 16 residues long. Trimming removed 5 bases from V and 6 bases from J; junction bases left unmatched: 7. Germline lookup yields CDR1 SGHTA and CDR2 FQGNSA. For the CDR3, the DNA is TGTGCCAGCAGCGATGGACTAGCGGGGGGAGGGGATACGCAGTATTTT. Translation gives CASSDGLAGGGDTQYF.

The V call is TRBV9, the J call TRBJ2-5, with a weak D call TRBD2 (6 bases). Germline-derived CDR1 and CDR2 are SGDLS and YYNGEE. The CDR3 runs to 16 residues. Trimming shortened V by 0 bases and J by 1 base, and 13 bases separated the two germline ends. The CDR3 DNA reads as TGTGCCAGCAGCGTAGAATCGGGGACTCCCCAAGAGACCCAGTACTTC. It is translated as CASSVESGTPQETQYF.

This rearrangement joins TRBV19 to TRBJ1-1; the D gene is possibly TRBD1 (5 bases). The germline V gene encodes CDR1 LNHDA and CDR2 SQIVND (reference sequence). CDR3 length: 14 amino acids. Trimming cost V 3 bases and J 5 bases, with 13 bases left between them. CDR3 protein: CASSIPGLGTEAFF. CDR3 DNA sequence: TGTGCCAGTAGTATCCCAGGGCTGGGTACTGAAGCTTTCTTT.

J is TRBJ2-7 and V is TRBV7-9, with D perhaps matching TRBD1 (6 bases). The CDR3 runs to 15 residues. V shed 3 bases and J shed 2 bases, with 14 bases lying between them. CDR1 is SEHNR and CDR2 is FQNEAQ in the germline V gene (reference sequence). This chain's CDR3 is CASSFRDRPTYEQYF. In DNA, the CDR3 is TGTGCCAGCAGCTTTAGAGACAGGCCAACCTACGAGCAGTACTTC.

This clone was recorded a few times. This chain joins TRBV5-1 and TRBJ2-1, with D unresolved. Germline V CDR1 and CDR2: SGHRS, YFSETQ. The CDR3 runs 13 residues. Trimming removed 2 bases at V and 5 bases at J, with 8 bases between. The chain's CDR3 is CASSFPPNNEQFF. CDR3 bases: TGCGCCAGCAGCTTCCCCCCCAACAATGAGCAGTTCTTC. The full variable domain, rest sourced from reference TRBV5-1 and TRBJ2-1, is KAGVTQTPRYLIKTRGQQVTLSCSPISGHRSVSWYQQTPGQGLQFLFEYFSETQRNKGNFPGRFSGRQFSNSRSEMNVSTLELGDSALYLCASSFPPNNEQFFGPGTRLTVL.

CDR3 DNA: TGTGCCAGCTCACCTCCCGGACAGGGCGAGCAGTACTTC. This gives the protein CASSPPGQGEQYF. The chain recombines TRBV18 with TRBJ2-7; 8 bases map to TRBD1. The V gene's germline CDR1 is KGHSH and CDR2 LQKENI. This CDR3 has 13 amino acids. Trimming at V came to 3 bases and at J to 6 bases, leaving 4 bases not matched to a gene.

The chain employs TRBV7-2 and TRBJ2-5; 8 positions agree with TRBD1. J lost 5 bases, V lost 5 bases, and 13 bases had no gene match. Germline-derived CDR1 and CDR2 are SGHTA and FQGNSA. The CDR3 covers 16 residues. The CDR3 region has the DNA TGTGCCAGCAGCCCGCGACAGGGGAGGCAAGAGGAGACCCAGTACTTC. Its protein product is CASSPRQGRQEETQYF.

This chain joins TRBV21-1 and TRBJ2-1; whether TRBD2, the table's D call, matches the DNA was not checked. TRBV21-1 is designated a pseudogene. The length of the CDR3 is 17 residues. Here the CDR3 DNA reads TGTGCCAGCAGCGAACGTTCTAGCGGGGGGCTCTACAATGAGCAGTTCTTC. This translates into CASSERSSGGLYNEQFF.

DNA for the CDR3: TGTGCCTGGGGACTAGCGGGGGGGGGCGCAGATACGCAGTATTTT. Amino acid sequence: CAWGLAGGGADTQYF. The gene calls are TRBV30 and TRBJ2-3, with TRBD2 matching over 15 bases. Per the germline V gene, CDR1 is GTSNPN and CDR2 is SVGIG (reference sequence). The CDR3 contains 15 residues. With 5 bases clipped from V and 4 bases from J, the junction kept 4 bases outside the gene matches.

This clone appeared once. The chain uses TRBV28 and TRBJ1-2; D is possibly TRBD1 (6 bases). Germline CDR1 and CDR2: MDHEN and SYDVKM. The length of the CDR3 is 17 residues. Trimming removed 2 bases from V and 0 bases from J, with 16 bases in between. The CDR3 protein is CASSLRGGGQANYGYTF. The DNA of the CDR3 is TGTGCCAGCAGTTTACGGGGGGGCGGTCAAGCTAACTATGGCTACACCTTC.